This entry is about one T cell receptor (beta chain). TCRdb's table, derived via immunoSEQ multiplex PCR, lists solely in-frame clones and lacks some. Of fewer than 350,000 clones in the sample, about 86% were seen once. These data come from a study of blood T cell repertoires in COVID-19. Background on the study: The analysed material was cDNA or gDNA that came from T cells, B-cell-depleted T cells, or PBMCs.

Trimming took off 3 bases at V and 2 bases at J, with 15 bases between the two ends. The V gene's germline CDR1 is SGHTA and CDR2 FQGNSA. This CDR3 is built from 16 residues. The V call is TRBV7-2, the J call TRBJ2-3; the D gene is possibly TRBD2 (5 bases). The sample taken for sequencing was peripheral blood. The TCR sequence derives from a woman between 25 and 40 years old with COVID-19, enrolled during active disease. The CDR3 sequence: CASSLGTGIFTDTQYF. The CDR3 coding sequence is TGTGCCAGCAGCTTGGGTACGGGGATTTTCACAGATACGCAGTATTTT.